The following is a TCR beta chain sequence with its context. It lacks a known antigen. The record has no base qualities; no much larger clone is one base away. Ficoll-Paque density gradient centrifugation was the method used to isolate PBMCs. From a lookup of the germline V gene, CDR1 and CDR2 are SNHLY and FYNNEI. V gives up 4 bases and J gives up 4 bases, and the segment between their germline ends measures 10 bases. CDR3 length: 13 amino acids, cysteine to phenylalanine. Only CDR3 DNA is held: 39 bases, read in frame from base 1. The data belong to a study of T-cell memory formation after mild COVID-19 (dated by TCRdb to the early 2020s). Notes on the research overall: Most TCR sequence clusters were specific to one of the two donors. The cohort was made up of two young adult volunteers, one female and one male, who were previously healthy. Longitudinal TCRalpha and TCRbeta repertoire sequencing tracked T-cell clones expanding and contracting after mild COVID-19 in two donors.

Overall study outcomes, separate from this receptor: Contracting CD4+ clones turned up mainly in the CM and EM memory subsets, whereas EMRA was where CD8+ clones were enriched. Clones that contracted from day 15 to 85 showed balanced CD4/CD8 phenotypes, whereas a second wave of clones that expanded from day 15 to 37 leaned towards CD4+. SARS-CoV-2 specificity was not confirmed for the second-wave clones peaking on day 37. Some responding clones were detected in pre-infection memory, which suggested that pre-existing cross-reactive memory T cells had joined the SARS-CoV-2 response. Only a couple of mild cases were covered in the study, and larger cohorts including severe cases with pre-infection samples were considered necessary.

Sequencer: Illumina NovaSeq 6000. cDNA libraries for TCRalpha and TCRbeta were prepared by 5'RACE using constant-segment primers, with sample barcodes and unique molecular identifiers added. RNA was extracted from every sample with Trizol reagent. Libraries were amplified in two PCR steps, with a second sample barcode and Illumina TruSeq adapters added in the second step. Sequencing of libraries was performed on an Illumina NovaSeq with 2 x 150 bp paired-end reads. The authors' analysis ran thus. With migec v1.2.7, reads were demultiplexed and then collapsed into UMI-guided consensus sequences. Using mixcr v2.1.11, the UMI consensuses were aligned to TRA and TRB V and J templates and assembled into clonotypes. Expanded or contracted clonotypes were those called significant by both edgeR and NoisET, with noise models trained on biological replicates. For edgeR calls, the cutoffs were a false discovery rate-adjusted p below 0.01 and a log2 fold-change threshold of 1. As an exploratory analysis of dynamics, max-normalized trajectories of the 1000 most abundant clonotypes were examined by PCA with hierarchical clustering. Separately sequenced CD4+ and CD8+ repertoires were used to assign a CD4 or CD8 phenotype to each responding clone. TCRdb reworked the public reads: Q25 trimming with fastp, MiXCR clone assembly, productive beta chains retained. Rows with one shared CDR3 protein collapse into an entry with the most common genes and DNA. TCRdb assigned the V and J calls; the authors' analysis was not used. The sample table shows more than 70,000 distinct CDR3 sequences, and about 15% are seen once. The ten largest clonotypes hold about a third of the sample.

Recombination joined TRBV2 with TRBJ1-1; the D gene is perhaps TRBD1, from 5 matching bases. Sample: PBMCs or a T cell subset sorted from them (not recorded which). The clonotype was recovered from an adult woman who had mild COVID-19 (a few samples of this study predate the infection). The sample titles of this study are shuffled in the database, so cell type and time point are left out; the donor was told from shared clones. In nucleotide form, the sequence is TGTGCCAGCAGTGGAGGGAGGGGCACTGAAGCTTTCTTT. This gives the protein CASSGGRGTEAFF.